Following are 26 T cell receptor beta chains from one sample sequenced in a study of cytomegalovirus exposure and HLA in healthy donors listed by TCRdb under 2017. Library method: the immunoSEQ multiplex PCR assay. For the multiplex PCR, a mixture combining 60 forward primers for TCR Vbeta segments and 13 reverse primers for TCR Jbeta segments was used. Entries here come from immuneACCESS through TCRdb and include only in-frame sequences with V and J called. Some clones fail to appear in such tables; in the studies checked, an unresolved V gene covers under half of the shortfall, and the cause of the remainder is unknown. This sample gives 100,000 or so clones in total; approximately 77% of them show up just once. 8.5% to 10% of the sample goes to the ten largest clones. What was sequenced was PBMCs. These receptors all come from a male donor in good health and CMV-seropositive.

The chain is built from TRBV7-2 and TRBJ2-1, with 9 bases that match TRBD1. The CDR3 runs 14 residues. V was pared by 6 bases and J by 10 bases, with 10 bases of the junction left unmatched. CDR1 is SGHTA and CDR2 is FQGNSA in the germline V gene. In DNA form, the CDR3 reads TGTGCCAGCAGTTCGACAGGGGGGCTCCGCGAGCAGTTCTTC. Its protein product is CASSSTGGLREQFF.

In the case of this clone: In the same sample, other DNA sequences code for this CDR3. The chain recombines TRBV7-3 with TRBJ1-1, with D possibly TRBD1 on 6 matching bases. This CDR3 is 13 amino acids long. V shed 2 bases and J shed 5 bases, with 9 bases lying between them. CDR1 and CDR2 from the germline V gene are SGHTA and FQGTGA. The CDR3 sequence: CASSLGQGTEAFF. The CDR3 coding sequence is TGTGCCAGCAGCTTAGGGCAGGGGACTGAAGCTTTCTTT.

The V call is TRBV27, the J call TRBJ1-2; D is unclear. V was clipped by 0 bases and J by 8 bases, with 13 bases between them. The germline V gene has CDR1 MNHEY and CDR2 SMNVEV (reference sequence). There are 14 residues in the CDR3. For the CDR3, the DNA is TGTGCCAGCAGTTTATCGGATCAGGTTGGGGGCTACACCTTC. Translating it yields CASSLSDQVGGYTF.

The chain links TRBV5-1 to TRBJ2-3; TRBD2 matches at 8 bases. Germline-derived CDR1 and CDR2 are SGHRS and YFSETQ. The V segment lost 0 bases and the J segment 4 bases; nucleotides outside the gene matches: 10. CDR3 length: 17 amino acids. The CDR3 nucleotides read TGCGCCAGCAGCTTGGCCGAGGGGACTAGTAGTTCAGATACGCAGTATTTT. Amino acid sequence: CASSLAEGTSSSDTQYF.

This clone has more than one count but fewer than ten. This rearrangement joins TRBV5-1 to TRBJ2-1, with D unresolved. CDR3 length: 15 residues. Looked up from germline, CDR1 is SGHRS and CDR2 is YFSETQ. V was clipped by 2 bases and J by 6 bases, with 15 bases between them. CDR3 region: CASSLIGGVGNEQFF. CDR3 in DNA: TGCGCCAGCAGCTTAATAGGCGGAGTGGGCAATGAGCAGTTCTTC.

The gene calls are TRBV9 and TRBJ1-6; TRBD1 might be the D (6 bases). CDR3 length equals 15 residues. Trimming took off 0 bases at V and 10 bases at J, with 14 bases between the two ends. In germline, CDR1 is SGDLS, CDR2 YYNGEE. CDR3: CASSVDGRGRSPLHF. CDR3 coding DNA: TGTGCCAGCAGCGTAGACGGCAGGGGACGCTCACCCCTCCACTTT.

The chain employs TRBV7-9 and TRBJ2-7; the D is unclear. This CDR3 has 12 residues. Germline-derived CDR1 and CDR2 are SEHNR and FQNEAQ (reference sequence). Between the trimmed V and J ends, which lost 2 bases and 6 bases, there was a span of 8 bases. The CDR3: CASSLFFPEQYF. In nucleotides, the CDR3 is TGTGCCAGCAGCTTATTCTTCCCCGAGCAGTACTTC. Based on the CDR3 plus reference TRBV7-9 and TRBJ2-7, the full variable domain is DTGVSQNPRHKITKRGQNVTFRCDPISEHNRLYWYRQTLGQGPEFLTYFQNEAQLEKSRLLSDRFSAERPKGSFSTLEIQRTEQGDSAMYLCASSLFFPEQYFGPGTRLTVT.

V usage is TRBV5-6 and J usage is TRBJ2-5; 7 bases are a match to TRBD2. The CDR3 covers 14 residues. Germline CDR1 reads SGHDT; CDR2 reads YYEEEE. The V and J ends lost 6 bases and 4 bases, in that order; junction bases with no gene match: 9. CDR3 residues: CASMERGLAETQYF. The CDR3 coding sequence is TGTGCCAGCATGGAGCGGGGTTTAGCAGAGACCCAGTACTTC.

This clone was seen once. V is TRBV5-4 and J is TRBJ2-3; D is ambiguous. Germline loops: CDR1 SGHNT, CDR2 YYREEE (reference sequence). The CDR3 spans 12 residues. Trimming removed 8 bases at V and 6 bases at J, with 13 bases between. The CDR3 DNA follows: TGTGCCAGTGAATCGTCCGGGGATACGCAGTATTTT. Translating gives CASESSGDTQYF.

In nucleotides, the CDR3 is TGTGCCAGCAGTTTGAGCTCCTCAGGCCATGAGCAGTTCTTC. It specifies CASSLSSSGHEQFF. This chain links TRBV28 with TRBJ2-1; D is uncertain. The CDR3 spans 14 residues. V was cut by 3 bases and J by 8 bases, with 14 bases left in between. Germline loops: CDR1 MDHEN, CDR2 SYDVKM. Looking up the rest from reference TRBV28 and TRBJ2-1 gives the full variable domain: DVKVTQSSRYLVKRTGEKVFLECVQDMDHENMFWYRQDPGLGLRLIYFSYDVKMKEKGDIPEGYSVSREKKERFSLILESASTNQTSMYLCASSLSSSGHEQFFGPGTRLTVL.

V usage is TRBV19 and J usage is TRBJ1-5, with 8 positions matching TRBD1. CDR1 and CDR2 from the germline V gene are LNHDA and SQIVND (reference sequence). This CDR3 has 15 amino acids. Unmatched junction bases numbered 4, after V lost 5 bases and J lost 1 base. CDR3 in amino acids: CASSPGQGSNQPQHF. In nucleotides, the CDR3 is TGTGCCAGTAGTCCCGGACAGGGAAGCAATCAGCCCCAGCATTTT.

V is TRBV7-2 and J is TRBJ2-2, with 8 nucleotides matching TRBD1. CDR1 and CDR2 (germline): SGHTA, FQGNSA. The CDR3 contains 14 residues. V shed 4 bases and J 4 bases; nucleotides not matched to a gene: 2. For the CDR3, the DNA is TGTGCCAGCAGCTCCACAGGGGGCACCGGGGAGCTGTTTTTT. It codes for CASSSTGGTGELFF.

The gene calls are TRBV16 and TRBJ2-5, with a weak D call TRBD1 (5 bases). Per the germline V gene, CDR1 is KGHSY and CDR2 is FQNENV. CDR3 length: 13 amino acids. The V end was cut by 6 bases, the J end by 1 base, with 9 bases between. The CDR3 DNA reads TGTGCCAGCAGTCAGGGCAGCCAAGAGACCCAGTACTTC. It is translated as CASSQGSQETQYF.

The rearrangement joins TRBV6-5 to TRBJ2-7, with D perhaps TRBD2 (7 bases). V dropped 2 bases and J dropped 10 bases, with 15 bases sitting between them. Germline V lookup: CDR1 MNHEY, CDR2 SVGAGI. CDR3 length: 13 residues. The CDR3 sequence: CASSYVSGGQQYF. As DNA, the CDR3 is TGTGCCAGCAGTTACGTATCGGGGGGACAACAGTACTTC.

The chain carries TRBV6-6 and TRBJ2-1; perhaps TRBD2 as D (7 bases). The germline gives CDR1 MNHNY, CDR2 SVGAGI (reference sequence). Trimming removed 6 bases from V and 8 bases from J, with 14 bases in between. The CDR3 sequence is 13 residues long. The DNA for the CDR3 is TGTGCCAGCAGCCCCCCCGGGGGGCATGAGCAGTTCTTC. Its translation is CASSPPGGHEQFF.

For the CDR3, the DNA is TGTGCCAGTAGGAAGACAGGGGGGCCAGATACGCAGTATTTT. Translation: CASRKTGGPDTQYF. The chain recombines TRBV19 with TRBJ2-3; 9 bases align to TRBD1. Germline values: CDR1 LNHDA, CDR2 SQIVND (reference sequence). J lost 4 bases, V lost 6 bases, and 5 bases had no gene match. This CDR3 has 14 residues.

Comments on this clone: A read error may produce the germline difference seen at one junction end. Other DNA sequences in this sample translate to the same CDR3. V usage is TRBV27 and J usage is TRBJ2-7; D unresolved. Germline CDR1 and CDR2: MNHEY and SMNVEV (reference sequence). This CDR3 has 13 amino acids. The CDR3 DNA follows: TGTGCCAGCAGCAAGCAGGTCTTTTACGAGCAATACTTC. As protein: CASSKQVFYEQYF.

This sequence joins TRBV9 and TRBJ2-7; D perhaps matches TRBD1 (5 bases). The V gene's germline CDR1 is SGDLS and CDR2 YYNGEE. V lost 0 bases to trimming and J lost 4 bases, with 11 bases between them. The CDR3 spans 14 residues. The CDR3 nucleotides read TGTGCCAGCAGCGTAGAGTGGCAGGGATACGAGCAGTACTTC. This codes for CASSVEWQGYEQYF. The variable domain in full, with the rest retrieved from reference TRBV9 and TRBJ2-7, is DSGVTQTPKHLITATGQRVTLRCSPRSGDLSVYWYQQSLDQGLQFLIQYYNGEERAKGNILERFSAQQFPDLHSELNLSSLELGDSALYFCASSVEWQGYEQYFGPGTRLTVT.

The rearrangement links TRBV7-9 to TRBJ2-3, with 8 nucleotides matching TRBD1. Unmatched junction bases numbered 13, after V lost 3 bases and J lost 5 bases. The germline CDR1 and CDR2 sequences are SEHNR and FQNEAQ (reference sequence). CDR3 length equals 17 residues. This CDR3 is CASSLPPDRGWLDTQYF. The CDR3 DNA is TGTGCCAGCAGCTTGCCCCCTGACAGGGGTTGGTTAGATACGCAGTATTTT.

This chain links TRBV5-4 with TRBJ2-1; TRBD1 aligns across 7 bases. The CDR3 is 16 amino acids. The V and J ends lost 3 bases and 5 bases, in that order; junction bases with no gene match: 11. Germline V CDR1 and CDR2: SGHNT, YYREEE (reference sequence). The CDR3 sequence: CASSSQTGKGDNEQFF. The CDR3 DNA is TGTGCCAGCAGCTCCCAGACAGGGAAGGGGGACAATGAGCAGTTCTTC.

The gene calls are TRBV28 and TRBJ1-6; 9 bases agree with TRBD1. Germline V gene sequence: CDR1 MDHEN, CDR2 SYDVKM. The CDR3 totals 14 residues. V was pared by 3 bases and J by 7 bases, with 1 base of the junction left unmatched. As DNA, the CDR3 is TGTGCCAGCAGTTTGACAGGGGGGAATTCACCCCTCCACTTT. Translated: CASSLTGGNSPLHF.

The chain is built from TRBV7-9 and TRBJ1-2; 11 bases are a match to TRBD1. The CDR3 length is 13 residues. Unmatched junction bases numbered 2, after V lost 5 bases and J lost 6 bases. CDR1 is SEHNR and CDR2 is FQNEAQ in the germline V gene (reference sequence). CDR3 loop: CASSRTGGNGYTF. CDR3 nucleotide sequence: TGTGCCAGCAGCCGGACAGGGGGCAATGGCTACACCTTC.

The chain recombines TRBV7-2 with TRBJ2-1; 13 nucleotides match TRBD2. Germline CDR1 reads SGHTA; CDR2 reads FQGNSA. This CDR3 comprises 15 residues. The V segment lost 6 bases and the J segment 7 bases; nucleotides outside the gene matches: 6. The CDR3 DNA sequence: TGTGCCAGCAGACTTGGGACTAGCGGGGTTAATGAGCAGTTCTTC. Protein sequence: CASRLGTSGVNEQFF.

The chain combines TRBV4-1 with TRBJ2-1, with D possibly TRBD1 on 6 matching bases. Germline values: CDR1 MGHRA, CDR2 YSYEKL. With 3 bases removed from V and 0 bases from J, the gap between germline ends came to 9 bases. The CDR3 extends over 15 amino acids. CDR3 protein: CASSQGQSSYNEQFF. For the CDR3, the DNA is TGCGCCAGCAGCCAGGGACAAAGCTCCTACAATGAGCAGTTCTTC.

The V and J genes are TRBV14 and TRBJ2-1, with TRBD2 identical over 9 bases. This CDR3 region has 17 residues. Germline V gene lookup returns CDR1 SGHDN and CDR2 FVKESK. V shed 4 bases and J 7 bases; nucleotides not matched to a gene: 14. The CDR3 loop reads CASSPKMRGLAENEQFF. CDR3 coding DNA: TGTGCCAGCAGCCCGAAGATGCGGGGACTAGCAGAGAATGAGCAGTTCTTC.

This rearrangement joins TRBV5-5 to TRBJ1-4; unclear D gene. Germline V CDR1 and CDR2: SGHKS, YYEKEE (reference sequence). This CDR3 is 17 amino acids long. V was clipped by 3 bases and J by 0 bases, with 15 bases between them. CDR3 residues: CASSSRYLQATNEKLFF. The CDR3 coding sequence is TGTGCCAGCAGCTCACGTTATCTGCAGGCAACTAATGAAAAACTGTTTTTT.